This entry is about one TCR beta chain. Seattle's cohort entered during active infection and was followed longitudinally. As handled by the study authors: The assay estimated nucleated cells by amplifying reference gene primers. Assay: immunoSEQ multiplex PCR; the TCRdb copy retains only in-frame clones and omits some. That table is the source of V, J and clone size, and D and trimming were worked out from the DNA. The sample includes a few hundred thousand clones, more than 75% seen only once; the top ten take about 10%. This record comes from a study of blood T cell repertoires in COVID-19. Study-wide context: The analysed material was cDNA or gDNA that came from T cells, B-cell-depleted T cells, or PBMCs.

Trimming took 7 bases from V and 9 from J, leaving 18 bases between them. The germline V gene encodes CDR1 MNHNY and CDR2 SVGAGI (reference sequence). This CDR3 is 13 amino acids long. V and J are TRBV6-6 and TRBJ1-2; D remains unclear. Sequencing was done on a sample of peripheral blood. The source is a woman in her 30s with COVID-19, enrolled during active disease. CDR3 sequence (DNA): TGTGCCAGCACTGTGGGCCCCGACGTTCGCTACACCTTC. This encodes CASTVGPDVRYTF.